This T cell receptor (beta chain) was documented in a study of blood T cell repertoires in COVID-19. Clones were read by immunoSEQ multiplex PCR, and TCRdb kept only the in-frame ones, dropping some. The data contain under 200,000 clones, approximately 80% of them singletons. From germline, CDR1 is MNHEY and CDR2 SMNVEV (reference sequence). The V end lost 6 bases, the J end lost 1 base, and 13 bases lay between the germline ends. This CDR3 comprises 14 residues. This chain connects TRBV27 to TRBJ2-7; D remains unclear. The material sequenced was peripheral blood. The receptor was isolated from a man between 65 and 85 years old who had recovered from COVID-19. The CDR3 DNA reads as TGTGCCAGCAGCCAATACGACACGTCCTACGAGCAGTACTTC. The encoded protein is CASSQYDTSYEQYF.